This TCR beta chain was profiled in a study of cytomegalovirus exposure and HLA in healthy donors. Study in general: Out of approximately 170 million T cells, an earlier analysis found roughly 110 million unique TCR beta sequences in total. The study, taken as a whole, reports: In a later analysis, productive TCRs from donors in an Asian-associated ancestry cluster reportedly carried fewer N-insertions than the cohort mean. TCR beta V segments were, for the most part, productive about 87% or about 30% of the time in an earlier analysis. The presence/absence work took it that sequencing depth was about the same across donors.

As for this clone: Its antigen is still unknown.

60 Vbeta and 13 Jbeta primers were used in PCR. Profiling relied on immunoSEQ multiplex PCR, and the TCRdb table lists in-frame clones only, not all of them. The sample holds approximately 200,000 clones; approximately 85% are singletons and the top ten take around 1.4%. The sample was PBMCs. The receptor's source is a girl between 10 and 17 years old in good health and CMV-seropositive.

In DNA form, the CDR3 reads TGTGCTAGTGGTTTGTTCCTCTTACAGGGGGCTCGAGAAAAACTGTTTTTT. Translating gives CASGLFLLQGAREKLFF. This rearrangement joins TRBV12-5 to TRBJ1-4; TRBD1 matches 9 bases. CDR1 LGHNT and CDR2 FRNRAP come from the germline V gene. V gave up 2 bases and J gave up 8 bases; unmatched junction bases: 12. The CDR3 is 17 amino acids. Together with reference TRBV12-5 and TRBJ1-4, the CDR3 gives the full variable domain: DARVTQTPRHKVTEMGQEVTMRCQPILGHNTVFWYRQTMMQGLELLAYFRNRAPLDDSGMPKDRFSAEMPDATLATLKIQPSEPRDSAVYFCASGLFLLQGAREKLFFGSGTQLSVL.